The rows below give T cell receptor beta chains drawn from one sample of a study of blood T cell repertoires in COVID-19. Produced via immunoSEQ multiplex PCR; TCRdb's table is partial and in-frame only. The data show some 130,000 clones, roughly 80% seen once. Sequenced: PBMCs or T cells enriched from blood (not recorded which). The receptors were gathered from a man aged 40-49 years with acute COVID-19. CDR3s include the opening cysteine and the closing phenylalanine or tryptophan. The D gene is left open where the match is weak. A row's size may be missing; if present it is once, few, many or a size class.

j_call v_call clone_size d_call cdr3_aa cdr3_nt
TRBJ1-4 TRBV20-1 few - CSASERLNEKLFF TGCAGTGCTAGTGAGCGGTTGAATGAAAAACTGTTTTTT
TRBJ2-3 TRBV5-1 - TRBD2 CASSFLGLAATDTQYF TGCGCCAGCAGCTTTTTAGGACTAGCGGCCACAGATACGCAGTATTTT
TRBJ2-5 TRBV30 once TRBD1 CAWKGGTGAQYF TGTGCCTGGAAAGGTGGGACAGGGGCCCAGTACTTC
TRBJ1-2 TRBV14 - TRBD1 CASSQDPPRQGVYGYTF TGTGCCAGCAGCCAAGATCCCCCTCGACAGGGGGTTTATGGCTACACCTTC
TRBJ1-2 TRBV3-1/TRBV3-2 - TRBD1 CASSPRGDRVEGYTF TGTGCCAGCAGCCCCCGGGGGGACAGGGTTGAAGGCTACACCTTC
TRBJ2-5 TRBV10-2 - - CASRGAEETQYF TGCGCCAGCCGGGGAGCCGAAGAGACCCAGTACTTC
TRBJ2-3 TRBV29-1 - TRBD2 CSVDQREGDTQYF TGCAGCGTTGACCAGCGGGAGGGCGATACGCAGTATTTT
TRBJ1-2 TRBV28 - TRBD1 CASRRGTGANYGYTF TGTGCCAGCAGACGTGGGACAGGTGCTAACTATGGCTACACCTTC
TRBJ1-1 TRBV10-2 - TRBD1 CAVEGQGRSEAFF TGCGCCGTAGAGGGACAGGGTAGGTCTGAAGCTTTCTTT
TRBJ2-1 TRBV19 - TRBD2 CASRGIFLAGGTDNEQFF TGTGCCAGTAGGGGAATTTTCTTAGCGGGAGGAACCGACAATGAGCAGTTCTTC
TRBJ2-1 TRBV28 - - CASSLEVSHEQFF TGTGCCAGCAGTTTAGAAGTAAGCCATGAGCAGTTCTTC
TRBJ2-7 TRBV2 once - CASKDSQGYEQYF TGTGCCAGCAAGGACTCACAAGGGTACGAGCAGTACTTC
TRBJ2-3 TRBV15 - TRBD2 CATSRDPPGLAGGREDTQYF TGTGCCACCAGCAGAGACCCCCCGGGACTAGCGGGAGGGCGAGAAGATACGCAGTATTTT
TRBJ2-3 TRBV25-1 - - CASSENLEDTQYF TGTGCCAGCAGTGAGAACTTGGAGGATACGCAGTATTTT
TRBJ1-1 TRBV5-5 few - CASHPENTEAFF TGTGCCAGTCATCCAGAGAACACTGAAGCTTTCTTT
TRBJ2-5 TRBV3-1/TRBV3-2 - TRBD2 CASSRRGAGETQYF TGTGCCAGCAGCCGGCGGGGGGCCGGGGAGACCCAGTACTTC
TRBJ1-5 TRBV6-5 - - CASSRAGDSNQPQHF TGTGCCAGCAGTCGCGCAGGGGATAGCAATCAGCCCCAGCATTTT
TRBJ2-3 TRBV5-1 once TRBD2 CASGPGGTDTQYF TGCGCCAGCGGCCCCGGGGGGACAGATACGCAGTATTTT
TRBJ1-6 TRBV5-1 - - CASSLEGGDSPLHF TGCGCCAGCAGCTTAGAGGGCGGGGATTCACCCCTCCACTTT
TRBJ2-5 TRBV19 - TRBD1 CASSPGTGAYFQETQYF TGTGCCAGTAGTCCCGGGACAGGGGCCTATTTCCAAGAGACCCAGTACTTC
TRBJ2-3 TRBV6-6 - - CASSSLADTQYF TGTGCCAGCAGCAGTCTTGCAGATACGCAGTATTTT
TRBJ1-2 TRBV12-3/TRBV12-4 - - CASMRSGGYTF TGTGCCAGCATGAGATCGGGGGGCTACACCTTC
TRBJ2-7 TRBV6-2/TRBV6-3 - - CASSYDPHAVGPNEQYF TGTGCCAGCAGTTACGACCCCCACGCGGTGGGGCCAAACGAGCAGTACTTC
TRBJ1-4 TRBV19 - - CASTDGRAVSGLFF TGTGCCAGTACCGATGGACGGGCCGTCTCAGGGCTGTTTTTT
TRBJ1-3 TRBV18 - TRBD1 CASSLNPGTGGKGNTIYF TGTGCCAGCTCACTAAACCCCGGGACAGGGGGGAAAGGAAACACCATATATTTT
TRBJ1-2 TRBV27 - - CASSFNAGNRGYTF TGTGCCAGCAGTTTTAACGCAGGGAACCGCGGCTACACCTTC
TRBJ1-4 TRBV18 - - CASSPMGETNEKLFF TGTGCCAGCTCACCAATGGGAGAAACTAATGAAAAACTGTTTTTT
TRBJ1-5 TRBV18 - - CASSPDTEQPQHF TGTGCCAGCTCACCGGACACTGAGCAGCCCCAGCATTTT
TRBJ1-1 TRBV21-1 - - CASSKETGTNTEAFF TGTGCCAGCAGCAAAGAGACAGGGACGAACACTGAAGCTTTCTTT
TRBJ2-7 TRBV4-2 - - CASSQVGGAAQYF TGTGCCAGCAGCCAAGTGGGGGGTGCCGCGCAGTACTTC
TRBJ1-1 TRBV2 - - CASSENRAEAFF TGTGCCAGCAGCGAGAACCGGGCTGAAGCTTTCTTT
TRBJ1-6 TRBV12-3/TRBV12-4 - - CASSFSAGSPLHF TGTGCCAGCAGTTTTTCTGCGGGTTCACCCCTCCACTTT
TRBJ1-2 TRBV7-9 once - CASTLRRGNYGYTF TGTGCCAGCACTCTCCGGCGGGGTAACTATGGCTACACCTTC
TRBJ2-1 TRBV5-1 - - CASSGSAPYNEQFF TGCGCCAGCAGTGGCAGCGCCCCCTACAATGAGCAGTTCTTC
TRBJ1-1 TRBV6-5 - TRBD1 CASSYTGDTEAFF TGTGCCAGCAGCTATACAGGGGACACTGAAGCTTTCTTT
TRBJ1-2 TRBV18 few - CASSSLPREGTGYTF TGTGCCAGCTCATCACTCCCCCGGGAGGGAACAGGCTACACCTTC
TRBJ1-4 TRBV5-5 - - CASSWGVEGNEKLFF TGTGCCAGCAGCTGGGGGGTTGAGGGTAATGAAAAACTGTTTTTT
TRBJ2-3 TRBV23-1 - TRBD1 CASSQYDRATDTQYF TGCGCCAGCAGTCAATACGACAGGGCCACAGATACGCAGTATTTT
TRBJ1-2 TRBV20-1 - - CSAFQRTAITF TGCAGTGCTTTTCAACGGACAGCGATCACCTTC
TRBJ2-3 TRBV11-3 - TRBD2 CASSPGTSGRRTDTQYF TGTGCCAGCAGCCCGGGGACTAGCGGGAGAAGAACAGATACGCAGTATTTT
TRBJ1-1 TRBV7-8 - TRBD1 CASSEAGQAGYTEAFF TGTGCCAGCAGCGAAGCGGGACAGGCGGGGTACACTGAAGCTTTCTTT
TRBJ2-1 TRBV3-1/TRBV3-2 - - CASSQDSSGGEQFF TGTGCCAGCAGCCAAGATTCCTCCGGGGGTGAGCAGTTCTTC
TRBJ2-7 TRBV6-5 - TRBD1 CASSYKDRVYEQYF TGTGCCAGCAGTTACAAAGACAGGGTTTACGAGCAGTACTTC
TRBJ1-6 TRBV14 - - CASSPDRGPSDSPLHF TGTGCCAGCAGCCCGGACCGGGGTCCTTCGGATTCACCCCTCCACTTT
TRBJ1-5 TRBV28 once - CASSLTGPSNQPQHF TGTGCCAGCAGTTTAACAGGACCTAGCAATCAGCCCCAGCATTTT